This T cell receptor beta chain was captured in a study of blood T cell repertoires in COVID-19. Study details: Specimens from acute and convalescent COVID-19 originated in the United States, Italy and Spain. The cDNA or gDNA used as material had been derived from T cells, B-cell-depleted T cells, or PBMCs.

Generated by immunoSEQ multiplex PCR, the TCRdb table keeps only in-frame clones and is missing some. The table includes 20,000 to 25,000 clones, about nine tenths detected once. CDR3 length equals 12 residues. CDR1 is KGHDR, CDR2 SFDVKD, per germline. V lost 3 bases and J lost 6, with 8 bases in between. This clonotype was sampled from a man aged 70 or older with acute or convalescent COVID-19. J is TRBJ2-7 and V is TRBV24-1; D might be TRBD2 (5 bases). The sequencing input was peripheral blood. The chain's CDR3 is CATSDTGSEQYF. CDR3 sequence (DNA): TGTGCCACCAGTGATACGGGGAGCGAGCAGTACTTC.